This TCR beta chain was retrieved from a study of human T cells and chemical hapten exposure. Notes on the study in general: Large CDR3 similarity clusters arose significantly more often from expanded TCRs than from controls.

This clonotype was seen a handful of times. Its target is not known. Time point specified: patch test 1, 2 weeks after DPC sensitization. Treatment here: therapeutic diphenylcyclopropenone sensitization with weekly scalp DPC. Whole blood, unfractionated, served as the material for total RNA extraction. V was shortened by 4 bases and J by 6 bases, with 18 bases between the two germline ends. Germline V gene lookup returns CDR1 KGHSH and CDR2 LQKENI. The CDR3 consists of 15 residues. Individual cDNA molecules each carried unique molecular identifiers attached by the library. TCRdb used MiXCR to reprocess the RACE reads, holding one entry per CDR3 protein. The sample yields under 60,000 distinct CDR3 sequences, approximately 11% seen once.

This TCR came from a woman aged 40 to 50 with alopecia areata. Some clones in this sample may be carry-over from other donors' samples. The chain carries TRBV18 and TRBJ1-1; possibly TRBD1 for D (5 bases). The material was whole blood, obtained in connection with sensitization to the hapten diphenylcyclopropenone (DPC). CDR3 residues: CASSLADTFSPEAFF. CDR3 in DNA: TGTGCCAGCTCACTTGCGGACACTTTCTCTCCTGAAGCTTTCTTT.